The TCR beta chain described here comes from a study of blood T cell repertoires in COVID-19. Overall study: From T cells, B-cell-depleted T cells, or PBMCs came the material, which was cDNA or gDNA.

This clone was observed a single time. Original processing methods: From reference gene primer amplification, estimates of nucleated cell counts were derived. Sequencing was performed with immunoSEQ multiplex PCR; in TCRdb, only in-frame clones are kept and a portion is missing. V and J calls and clone size follow that table, whereas D and trimming were derived from the DNA. The sample has roughly 100,000 clones, about 77% seen once. Trimming left V 3 bases short and J 2 bases short, with 9 bases between. The CDR3 extends over 14 amino acids. CDR1 is SGHTA and CDR2 is FQGNSA in the germline V gene. The receptor's source is a woman aged 80 or over with acute or convalescent COVID-19. Source material: peripheral blood. The rearrangement joins TRBV7-2 to TRBJ2-3; D gene uncertain. The CDR3 DNA is TGTGCCAGCAGCTTGGGCTTCCCCACAGATACGCAGTATTTT. Translated, it gives CASSLGFPTDTQYF.